Listed here are 12 T cell receptor beta chains from one sample, sequenced in a study of post-analysis software for immune sequencing data. Study results and limitations: TRBV5-6, TRBV5-1 and TRBV20-1 were among five TRBV segments more frequent in patients than controls.

Unique molecular identifiers were present in the TCR beta cDNA libraries. TCRdb re-called the PCR reads through MiXCR, storing one row per CDR3 protein. The repertoire holds hundreds of thousands of distinct CDR3 sequences, with 25% to 30% as singletons. No antigen has been identified for these receptors. Sequencing input: blood. The receptors come from a girl between 10 and 17 years old with multiple sclerosis.

This clonotype showed up just a few times. The chain uses TRBV7-2 and TRBJ2-1; 9 positions match TRBD2. Germline CDR1 and CDR2: SGHTA and FQGNSA. The CDR3 sequence is 15 residues long. The V gene end was trimmed by 1 base and the J gene end by 8 bases; junction bases not matched to a gene: 6. Written as DNA, the CDR3 is TGTGCCAGCAGCTTAGGCCTAGCGGGAAAGGATGAGCAGTTCTTC. Translating gives CASSLGLAGKDEQFF.

This rearrangement joins TRBV2 to TRBJ1-2; 7 bases are a match to TRBD1. The CDR3 length is 15 residues. Germline V gives CDR1 SNHLY, CDR2 FYNNEI. Germline trimming cut 2 bases from V and 0 bases from J; bases unmatched to any gene: 3. CDR3 protein: CASSERDSPNYGYTF. The CDR3 region has the DNA TGTGCCAGCAGTGAACGGGACAGTCCTAACTATGGCTACACCTTC.

This clonotype was detected a few times. The J gene is TRBJ2-1, the V gene TRBV20-1; TRBD1 might be the D (5 bases). The CDR3 extends over 12 amino acids. Trimming shortened V by 2 bases and J by 10 bases, and 12 bases separated the two germline ends. The V gene's germline CDR1 is DFQATT and CDR2 SNEGSKA (reference sequence). The CDR3 reads CSARKEWGEQFF. DNA of the CDR3: TGCAGTGCTAGAAAGGAGTGGGGCGAGCAGTTCTTC.

About this clonotype itself: This may come from a read error, since a much larger clone is one base off. The rearrangement joins TRBV11-2 to TRBJ2-3; D possibly uses TRBD1 or TRBD2 (6 bases each). The germline V gene encodes CDR1 SGHAT and CDR2 FQNNGV. Deletions cut 10 bases from V and 4 bases from J, with 18 bases between. The CDR3 runs 14 residues. Here the CDR3 DNA reads TGTGCCAACAAGGGGGGCCAGTTTTCAGATACGCAGTATTTT. It yields the protein CANKGGQFSDTQYF.

The rearrangement links TRBV5-8 to TRBJ2-5; a weak D match, TRBD1 (7 bases). V was pared by 3 bases and J by 11 bases, with 14 bases between. This CDR3 contains 12 residues. Germline V gene lookup returns CDR1 SGHTS and CDR2 YDEGEE. This chain's CDR3 is CASSWAGQRQYF. Here the CDR3 DNA reads TGTGCCAGCAGCTGGGCGGGACAGAGGCAGTACTTC.

The chain uses TRBV10-3 and TRBJ2-7, with D perhaps matching TRBD1 (5 bases). The germline V gene encodes CDR1 ENHRY and CDR2 SYGVKD. This CDR3 spans 12 amino acids. V was pared by 11 bases and J by 6 bases, with 17 bases between. For the CDR3, the DNA is TGTGCCGCCCTAAACAGGTCCGGCGAGCAGTACTTC. Amino acid sequence: CAALNRSGEQYF.

The chain recombines TRBV4-3 with TRBJ1-2, with 9 bases identical to TRBD1. The junction had 6 bases not matched to a gene; V was cut back by 0 bases and J by 4 bases. Germline CDR1 reads LGHNA; CDR2 reads YSLEER. CDR3 length: 16 residues. CDR3 DNA: TGCGCCAGCAGCCAAGAAGGTGGACAGGGGCGCTATGGCTACACCTTC. This codes for CASSQEGGQGRYGYTF.

This clonotype occurred a few times. The chain couples TRBV20-1 to TRBJ1-4; D unclear. CDR3 length: 11 residues. The germline CDR1 and CDR2 sequences are DFQATT and SNEGSKA (reference sequence). V lost 3 bases and J 7 bases, leaving 6 bases between the germline ends. CDR3 residues: CSARSFEKLFF. The CDR3 coding sequence is TGCAGTGCTAGGTCTTTTGAAAAACTGTTTTTT.

This clonotype was counted a few times. This sequence joins TRBV28 and TRBJ2-7; 11 nucleotides match TRBD2. The J segment lost 2 bases and the V segment lost 8 bases, leaving 8 bases of the junction unmatched. The germline V gene encodes CDR1 MDHEN and CDR2 SYDVKM. The CDR3 consists of 15 residues. The CDR3 loop is CASSQLAGAAYEQYF. In DNA, the CDR3 is TGTGCCAGCTCCCAACTAGCGGGGGCCGCCTACGAGCAGTACTTC.

There are a few counts of this clonotype. The CDR3 reads CAGADTTYNEQFF. CDR3 in DNA: TGTGCCGGAGCCGACACCACCTACAATGAGCAGTTCTTC. The chain is built from TRBV2 and TRBJ2-1; no firm D call. The V and J ends lost 11 bases and 2 bases respectively, with 13 bases between them. Germline V gene sequence: CDR1 SNHLY, CDR2 FYNNEI. The CDR3 is made up of 13 amino acids. Full variable domain (rest looked up from reference TRBV2 and TRBJ2-1): EPEVTQTPSHQVTQMGQEVILRCVPISNHLYFYWYRQILGQKVEFLVSFYNNEISEKSEIFDDQFSVERPDGSNFTLKIRSTKLEDSAMYFCAGADTTYNEQFFGPGTRLTVL.

This clonotype was seen once. The gene calls are TRBV2 and TRBJ2-7; the D gene is possibly TRBD1 (6 bases). Germline V lookup: CDR1 SNHLY, CDR2 FYNNEI. The CDR3 consists of 13 residues. The V and J ends lost 4 bases and 4 bases respectively, with 11 bases between them. The CDR3 bases are TGTGCCAGCAGTGTGGGACACCAGTACGAGCAGTACTTC. This translates into CASSVGHQYEQYF. Looking up the rest from reference TRBV2 and TRBJ2-7 gives the full variable domain: EPEVTQTPSHQVTQMGQEVILRCVPISNHLYFYWYRQILGQKVEFLVSFYNNEISEKSEIFDDQFSVERPDGSNFTLKIRSTKLEDSAMYFCASSVGHQYEQYFGPGTRLTVT.

This clonotype was picked up a small number of times. CDR3 in amino acids: CATSSNGLVGMPYEQYF. Here the CDR3 DNA reads TGTGCCACCAGCAGCAACGGGTTGGTAGGGATGCCCTACGAGCAGTACTTC. J is TRBJ2-7 and V is TRBV15; no definite D call. The CDR3 sequence is 17 residues long. Germline V gene data show CDR1 as LNHNV and CDR2 as YYDKDF (reference sequence). V was cut by 3 bases and J by 2 bases, with 20 bases left in between.